This T cell receptor beta chain derives from a study of shared clonotypes between healthy human individuals. CD45RO-negative, CCR7-positively selected cells formed the naive CD8 fraction, excluding terminally differentiated effector memory CD45RA+ cells. In regard to this clone: Its antigen is as yet unknown.

Measured with immunoSEQ multiplex PCR; TCRdb has only the in-frame clones, and not every one. The sample holds roughly 2,000,000 clones; roughly 94% are singletons and the top ten take approximately 1%. CDR1 and CDR2 from the germline V gene are MNHNS and SASEGT. V lost 2 bases and J 2 bases, leaving 12 bases between the germline ends. This CDR3 comprises 15 residues. Overall study results and limits: Against clonotypes common to all four donors, non-shared ones had lower generation probabilities.

The sequence was obtained from a man between 18 and 29 years old in good health. This chain uses TRBV6-1 with TRBJ1-2; no reliable D call. The sequencing input was naive CD8+ T cells sorted from blood. CDR3 sequence: CASSEFGTQNYGYTF. The CDR3 DNA reads TGTGCCAGCAGTGAATTTGGCACTCAAAACTATGGCTACACCTTC.